This TCR beta chain was observed in a study of T cells after posttransplantation cyclophosphamide. Study conclusions and caveats: Recipient CMV seropositivity and CMV reactivation strongly tracked TRB clonality.

With respect to this clone: Its antigen is as yet unknown.

Trimming removed 2 bases from V and 4 bases from J, with 14 bases in between. The CDR3 runs to 15 residues. The germline CDR1 and CDR2 sequences are KGHSH and LQKENI. Cyclophosphamide on days +3 and +4 followed busulfan-fludarabine conditioning and a marrow graft. Profiled with immunoSEQ multiplex PCR; TCRdb holds only in-frame clones, not every one. The top ten clones hold roughly 0.58% of a sample with about 15,000 clones, 92% of them seen once. This sequence originates from a male patient aged 60 to 75 who received an allogeneic stem cell transplant from a related donor and was CMV-positive. The graft donor may be the source of some T cells. The material was CD4+ T cells sorted from blood, obtained after allogeneic stem cell transplant with posttransplant cyclophosphamide. The V gene is TRBV18, the J gene TRBJ1-2, with D uncertain. CDR3 in DNA: TGTGCCAGCTCACCAAGCGAAGGCCAAATCTATGGCTACACCTTC. Translation: CASSPSEGQIYGYTF.